This TCR beta chain came from a study of blood T cell repertoires in COVID-19. Seattle researchers signed up patients amid active infection and tracked them longitudinally. V dropped 4 bases and J dropped 6 bases, with 13 bases sitting between them. CDR3 length equals 13 residues. CDR1 and CDR2 (germline): SGDLS, YYNGEE. The assay was immunoSEQ multiplex PCR, and TCRdb's table has in-frame clones only and misses some. There are some 200,000 clones in the sample; roughly 79% occur only once, and 9.5% to 12% lies in the top ten. The chain links TRBV9 to TRBJ1-1; D is unclear. This TCR came from a middle-aged woman with COVID-19, enrolled during active disease. What was sequenced was peripheral blood. The CDR3 protein is CASSPRVVSEAFF. The CDR3 coding sequence is TGTGCCAGCAGCCCCCGAGTTGTCTCTGAAGCTTTCTTT. Full variable domain (outside the CDR3, taken from reference TRBV9 and TRBJ1-1): DSGVTQTPKHLITATGQRVTLRCSPRSGDLSVYWYQQSLDQGLQFLIQYYNGEERAKGNILERFSAQQFPDLHSELNLSSLELGDSALYFCASSPRVVSEAFFGQGTRLTVV.